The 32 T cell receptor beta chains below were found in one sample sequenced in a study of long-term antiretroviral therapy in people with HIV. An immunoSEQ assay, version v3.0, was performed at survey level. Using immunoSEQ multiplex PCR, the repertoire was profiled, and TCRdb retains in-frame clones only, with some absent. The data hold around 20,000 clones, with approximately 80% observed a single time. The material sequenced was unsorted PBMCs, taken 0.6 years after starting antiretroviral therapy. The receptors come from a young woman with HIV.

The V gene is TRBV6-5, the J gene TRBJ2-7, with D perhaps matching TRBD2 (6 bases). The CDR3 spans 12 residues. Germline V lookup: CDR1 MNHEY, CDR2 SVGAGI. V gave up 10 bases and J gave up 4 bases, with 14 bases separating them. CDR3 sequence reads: CATADGSYEQYF. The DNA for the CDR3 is TGTGCCACGGCGGACGGGAGTTACGAGCAGTACTTC.

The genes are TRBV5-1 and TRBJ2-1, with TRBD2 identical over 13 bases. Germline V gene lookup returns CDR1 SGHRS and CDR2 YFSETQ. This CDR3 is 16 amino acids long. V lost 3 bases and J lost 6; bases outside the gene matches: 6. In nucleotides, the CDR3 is TGCGCCAGCAGCTCGGGCGGACTAGCGGGAGCCAATGAGCAGTTCTTC. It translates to CASSSGGLAGANEQFF.

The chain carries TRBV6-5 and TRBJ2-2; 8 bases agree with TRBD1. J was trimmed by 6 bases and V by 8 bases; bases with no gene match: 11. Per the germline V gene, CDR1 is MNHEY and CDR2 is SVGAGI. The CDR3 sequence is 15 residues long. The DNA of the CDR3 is TGTGCCAGCTTTGGAGTTCGACAGGGGTCCGGGGAGCTGTTTTTT. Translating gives CASFGVRQGSGELFF.

The CDR3 bases are TGCGCCAGCAGCTTGCAGGGGGCGGGTGAAAAACTGTTTTTT. Protein sequence: CASSLQGAGEKLFF. V usage is TRBV5-1 and J usage is TRBJ1-4; 8 bases align to TRBD1. Germline trimming cut 1 base from V and 7 bases from J; bases unmatched to any gene: 3. CDR3 size: 14 residues. Germline CDR1 and CDR2: SGHRS and YFSETQ.

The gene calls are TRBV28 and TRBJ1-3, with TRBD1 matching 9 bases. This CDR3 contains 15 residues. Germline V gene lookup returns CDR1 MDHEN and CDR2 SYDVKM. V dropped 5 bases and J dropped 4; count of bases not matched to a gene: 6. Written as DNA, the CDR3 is TGTGCCAGCAGTGCGGCCGGGACAGGGGGAAACACCATATATTTT. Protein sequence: CASSAAGTGGNTIYF.

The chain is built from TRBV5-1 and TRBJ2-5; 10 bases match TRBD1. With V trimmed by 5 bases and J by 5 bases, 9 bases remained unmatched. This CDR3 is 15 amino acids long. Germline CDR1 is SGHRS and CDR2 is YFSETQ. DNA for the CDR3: TGCGCCAGCAGTAGGACAGGGGGTGATTCGGAGACCCAGTACTTC. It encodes CASSRTGGDSETQYF.

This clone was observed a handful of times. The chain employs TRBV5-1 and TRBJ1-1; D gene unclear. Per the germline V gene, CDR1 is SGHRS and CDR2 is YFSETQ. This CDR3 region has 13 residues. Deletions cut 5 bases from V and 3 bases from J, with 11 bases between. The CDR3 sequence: CASSYGEDTEAFF. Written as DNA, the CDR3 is TGCGCCAGCAGTTACGGAGAAGACACTGAAGCTTTCTTT. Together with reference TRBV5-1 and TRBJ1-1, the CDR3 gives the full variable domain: KAGVTQTPRYLIKTRGQQVTLSCSPISGHRSVSWYQQTPGQGLQFLFEYFSETQRNKGNFPGRFSGRQFSNSRSEMNVSTLELGDSALYLCASSYGEDTEAFFGQGTRLTVV.

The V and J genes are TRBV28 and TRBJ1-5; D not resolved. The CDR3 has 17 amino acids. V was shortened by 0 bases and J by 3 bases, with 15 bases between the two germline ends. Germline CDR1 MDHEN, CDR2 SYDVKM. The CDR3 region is CASSLWRITGINQPQHF. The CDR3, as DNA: TGTGCCAGCAGTTTATGGCGGATTACGGGCATCAATCAGCCCCAGCATTTT.

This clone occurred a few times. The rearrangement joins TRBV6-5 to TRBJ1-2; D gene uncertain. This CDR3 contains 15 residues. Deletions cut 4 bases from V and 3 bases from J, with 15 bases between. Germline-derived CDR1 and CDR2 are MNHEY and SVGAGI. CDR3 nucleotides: TGTGCCAGCAGTTTCGAGGCCAACGGGCACTATGGCTACACCTTC. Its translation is CASSFEANGHYGYTF.

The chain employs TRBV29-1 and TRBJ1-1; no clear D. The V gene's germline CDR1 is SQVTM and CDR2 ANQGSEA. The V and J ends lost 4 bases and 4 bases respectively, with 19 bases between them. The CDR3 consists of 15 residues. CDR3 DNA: TGCAGCGTTGGTGTCAGTTCAAGGGCGGGCACTGAAGCTTTCTTT. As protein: CSVGVSSRAGTEAFF.

CDR3 amino acids: CASSSGAKIRGEQYF. The CDR3 DNA sequence: TGTGCCAGCAGCTCGGGAGCGAAAATACGGGGAGAGCAGTACTTC. The V call is TRBV7-6, the J call TRBJ2-7, with D perhaps matching TRBD2 (6 bases). Per germline, CDR1 SGHVS and CDR2 FNYEAQ. CDR3 length equals 15 residues. V was clipped by 4 bases and J by 7 bases, with 20 bases between them.

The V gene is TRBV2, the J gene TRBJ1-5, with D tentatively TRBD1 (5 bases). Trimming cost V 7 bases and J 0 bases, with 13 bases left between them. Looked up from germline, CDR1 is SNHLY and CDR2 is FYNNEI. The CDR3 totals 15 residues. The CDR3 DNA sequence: TGTGCCAGCAAGTGGGGGACCGATAGCAATCAGCCCCAGCATTTT. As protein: CASKWGTDSNQPQHF.

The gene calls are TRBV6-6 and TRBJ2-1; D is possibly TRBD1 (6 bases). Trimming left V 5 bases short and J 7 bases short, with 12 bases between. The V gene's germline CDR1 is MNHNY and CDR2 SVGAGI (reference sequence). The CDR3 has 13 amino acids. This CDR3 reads CASSQGTWNEQFF. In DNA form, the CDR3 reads TGTGCCAGCAGTCAGGGGACATGGAATGAGCAGTTCTTC.

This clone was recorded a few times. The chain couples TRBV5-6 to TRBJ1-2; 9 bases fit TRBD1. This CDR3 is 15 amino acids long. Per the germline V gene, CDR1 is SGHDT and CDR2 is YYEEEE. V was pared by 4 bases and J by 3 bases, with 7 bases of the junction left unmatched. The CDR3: CASSGDREMDYGYTF. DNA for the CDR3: TGTGCCAGCAGCGGGGACAGGGAAATGGACTATGGCTACACCTTC.

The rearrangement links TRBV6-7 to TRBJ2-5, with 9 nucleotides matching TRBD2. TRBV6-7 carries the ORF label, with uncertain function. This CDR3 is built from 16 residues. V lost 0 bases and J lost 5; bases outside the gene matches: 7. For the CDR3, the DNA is TGTGCCAGCAGTTACTCCCCTAGCGGGGTCGGGGAGACCCAGTACTTC. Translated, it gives CASSYSPSGVGETQYF.

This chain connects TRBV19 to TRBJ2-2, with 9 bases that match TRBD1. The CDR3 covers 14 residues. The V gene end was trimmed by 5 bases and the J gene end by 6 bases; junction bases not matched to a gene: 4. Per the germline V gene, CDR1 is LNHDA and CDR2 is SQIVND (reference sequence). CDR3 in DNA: TGTGCCAGTAGTTACAGGGGGCAGGCCGGGGAGCTGTTTTTT. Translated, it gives CASSYRGQAGELFF.

The chain's CDR3 is CSVPISYNEQFF. CDR3 nucleotide sequence: TGCAGCGTTCCCATCTCCTACAATGAGCAGTTCTTC. This rearrangement joins TRBV29-1 to TRBJ2-1, with D unclear. The CDR3 is 12 residues long. In germline, CDR1 is SQVTM, CDR2 ANQGSEA. Trimming left V 5 bases short and J 0 bases short, with 5 bases between.

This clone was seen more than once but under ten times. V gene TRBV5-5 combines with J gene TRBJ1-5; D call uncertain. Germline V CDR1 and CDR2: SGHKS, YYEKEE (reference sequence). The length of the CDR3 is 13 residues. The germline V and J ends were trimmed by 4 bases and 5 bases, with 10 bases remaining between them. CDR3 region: CASSHRSDQPQHF. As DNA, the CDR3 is TGTGCCAGCAGCCATAGGAGTGATCAGCCCCAGCATTTT.

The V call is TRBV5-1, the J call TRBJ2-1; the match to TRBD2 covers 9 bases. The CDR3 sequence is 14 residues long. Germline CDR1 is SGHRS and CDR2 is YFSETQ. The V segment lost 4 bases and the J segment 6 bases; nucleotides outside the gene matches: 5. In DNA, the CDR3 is TGCGCCAGCAGCCTTAGCGGGAGTGTCAATGAGCAGTTCTTC. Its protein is CASSLSGSVNEQFF.

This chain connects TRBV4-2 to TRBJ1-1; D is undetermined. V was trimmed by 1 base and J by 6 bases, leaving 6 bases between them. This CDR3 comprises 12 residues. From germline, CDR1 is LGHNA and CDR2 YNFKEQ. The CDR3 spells CASSQVASEAFF. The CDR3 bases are TGTGCCAGCAGCCAAGTGGCCTCTGAAGCTTTCTTT.

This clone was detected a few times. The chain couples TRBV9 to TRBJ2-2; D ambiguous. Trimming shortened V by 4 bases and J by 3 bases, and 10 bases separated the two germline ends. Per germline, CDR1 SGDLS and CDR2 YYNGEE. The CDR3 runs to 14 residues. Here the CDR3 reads CASSSETYTGELFF. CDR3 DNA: TGTGCCAGCAGCTCCGAGACATACACCGGGGAGCTGTTTTTT.

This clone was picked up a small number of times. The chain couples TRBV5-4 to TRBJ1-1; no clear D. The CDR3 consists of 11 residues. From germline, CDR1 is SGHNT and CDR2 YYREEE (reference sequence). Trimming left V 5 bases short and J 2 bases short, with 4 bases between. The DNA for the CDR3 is TGTGCCAGCAGTATTAACACTGAAGCTTTCTTT. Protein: CASSINTEAFF.

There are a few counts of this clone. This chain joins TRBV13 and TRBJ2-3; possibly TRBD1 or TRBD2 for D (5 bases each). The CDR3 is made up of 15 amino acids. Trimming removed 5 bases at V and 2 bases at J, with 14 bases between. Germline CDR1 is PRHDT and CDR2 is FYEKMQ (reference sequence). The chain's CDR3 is CASSPMGTYTDTQYF. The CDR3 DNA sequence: TGTGCCAGCAGCCCTATGGGGACGTACACAGATACGCAGTATTTT.

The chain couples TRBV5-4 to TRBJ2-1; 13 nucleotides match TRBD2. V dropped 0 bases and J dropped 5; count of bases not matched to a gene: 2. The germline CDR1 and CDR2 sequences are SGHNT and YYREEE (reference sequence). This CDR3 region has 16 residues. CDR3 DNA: TGTGCCAGCAGCTTGGCGGGACTAGCGGGGAACAATGAGCAGTTCTTC. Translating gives CASSLAGLAGNNEQFF.

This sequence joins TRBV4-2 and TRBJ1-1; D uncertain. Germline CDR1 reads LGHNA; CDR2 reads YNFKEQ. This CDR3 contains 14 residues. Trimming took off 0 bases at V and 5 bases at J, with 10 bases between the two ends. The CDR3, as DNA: TGTGCCAGCAGCCAAGAATGGGTTCAGACTGAAGCTTTCTTT. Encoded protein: CASSQEWVQTEAFF.

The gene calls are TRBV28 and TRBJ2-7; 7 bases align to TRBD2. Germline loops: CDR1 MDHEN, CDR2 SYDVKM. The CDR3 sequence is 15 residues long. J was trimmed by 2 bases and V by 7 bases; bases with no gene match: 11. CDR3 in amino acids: CASIRGVGGPYEQYF. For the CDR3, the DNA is TGTGCCAGCATCCGTGGGGTGGGAGGGCCCTACGAGCAGTACTTC.

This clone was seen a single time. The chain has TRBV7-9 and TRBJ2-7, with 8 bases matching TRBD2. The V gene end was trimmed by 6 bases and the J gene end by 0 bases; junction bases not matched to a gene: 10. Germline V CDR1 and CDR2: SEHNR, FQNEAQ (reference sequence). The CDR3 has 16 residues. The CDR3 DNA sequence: TGTGCCAGCAGTTCTCGTACTAGCGGCCACTCCTACGAGCAGTACTTC. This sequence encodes CASSSRTSGHSYEQYF.

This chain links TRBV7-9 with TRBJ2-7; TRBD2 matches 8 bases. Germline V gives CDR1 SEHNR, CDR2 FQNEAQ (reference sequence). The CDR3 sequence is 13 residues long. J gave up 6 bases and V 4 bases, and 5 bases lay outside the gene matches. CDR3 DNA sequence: TGTGCCAGCAGCTCAAGGACTAGCCTCGAGCAGTACTTC. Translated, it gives CASSSRTSLEQYF.

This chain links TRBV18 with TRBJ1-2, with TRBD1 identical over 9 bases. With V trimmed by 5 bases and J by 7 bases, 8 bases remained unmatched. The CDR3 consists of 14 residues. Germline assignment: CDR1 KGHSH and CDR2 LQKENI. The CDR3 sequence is CASSLSGTGFGYTF. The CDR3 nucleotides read TGTGCCAGCTCATTATCCGGGACAGGGTTTGGCTACACCTTC.

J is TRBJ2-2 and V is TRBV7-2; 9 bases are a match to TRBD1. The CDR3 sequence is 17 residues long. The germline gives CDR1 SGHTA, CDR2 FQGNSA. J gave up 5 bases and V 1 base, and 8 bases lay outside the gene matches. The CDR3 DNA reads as TGTGCCAGCAGCTTAGACTTCCGGGACAGGGATACCGGGGAGCTGTTTTTT. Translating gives CASSLDFRDRDTGELFF. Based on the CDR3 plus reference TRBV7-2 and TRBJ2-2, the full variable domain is GAGVSQSPSNKVTEKGKDVELRCDPISGHTALYWYRQSLGQGLEFLIYFQGNSAPDKSGLPSDRFSAERTGGSVSTLTIQRTQQEDSAVYLCASSLDFRDRDTGELFFGEGSRLTVL.

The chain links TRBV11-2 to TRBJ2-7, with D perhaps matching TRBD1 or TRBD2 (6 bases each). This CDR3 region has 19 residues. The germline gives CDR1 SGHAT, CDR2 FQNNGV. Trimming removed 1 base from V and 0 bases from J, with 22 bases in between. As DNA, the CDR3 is TGTGCCAGCAGCTTAGGCGGGGCCAGGGGCCTTACGAGCTCCTACGAGCAGTACTTC. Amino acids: CASSLGGARGLTSSYEQYF.

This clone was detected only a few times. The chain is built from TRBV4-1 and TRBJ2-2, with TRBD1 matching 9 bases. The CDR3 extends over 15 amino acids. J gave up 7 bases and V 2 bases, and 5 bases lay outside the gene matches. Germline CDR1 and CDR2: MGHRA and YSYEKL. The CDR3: CASSQSQGAVGELFF. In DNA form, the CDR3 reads TGCGCCAGCAGCCAATCACAGGGGGCAGTCGGGGAGCTGTTTTTT.